This T cell receptor beta chain was profiled in a study of blood T cells in healthy people across ages. Study-level points and caveats: Estimated diversity across one million T cells was deemed an underestimate.

Peripheral blood was drawn, approximately 9.4 milliliters per donor. The CDR3 is 15 residues long. V dropped 4 bases and J dropped 4; count of bases not matched to a gene: 7. In germline, CDR1 is SGDLS, CDR2 YYNGEE. Then a second PCR, running about 6 to 12 cycles, was carried out with a sample-barcoded 5' primer and a J-beta primer mix. TCRdb reprocessed the 5' RACE reads with MiXCR, giving one entry per CDR3 protein. In the table there are about 830,000 distinct CDR3 sequences, 60% to 80% of which are singletons. Worth noting for this clonotype: Antigen unknown.

Material for sequencing was blood. The gene calls are TRBV9 and TRBJ2-1; 8 bases agree with TRBD2. This TCR came from a man younger than 45 in good health. The CDR3 sequence is CASSRPGGGYNEQFF. The CDR3 region has the DNA TGTGCCAGCAGCCGCCCGGGCGGGGGGTACAATGAGCAGTTCTTC.